This T cell receptor beta chain was identified in a study of blood T cell repertoires in COVID-19. Study-level information: There were acute and convalescent COVID-19 samples, and they came from the United States, Italy and Spain. The analysed material was cDNA or gDNA that came from T cells, B-cell-depleted T cells, or PBMCs.

The CDR3 length is 20 residues. The junction had 20 bases not matched to a gene; V was cut back by 6 bases and J by 1 base. Per germline, CDR1 MDHEN and CDR2 SYDVKM. The repertoire was sequenced with immunoSEQ multiplex PCR; TCRdb's copy has only in-frame clones and lacks some. The sample holds fewer than 250,000 clones, approximately 83% seen once. Individuals drawn from under 30 US areas were roughly 18 to 95 years old. Researchers sorted participants into cohorts using their self-reported clinical history. This clone was recorded only once. This clonotype was obtained from a woman aged 35 to 49 with acute COVID-19. The specimen was PBMCs or T cells enriched from blood (not recorded which). The chain carries TRBV28 and TRBJ1-1, with 10 bases identical to TRBD1. CDR3: CASSALPGRQGAGKNTEAFF. The CDR3 bases are TGTGCCAGCAGCGCACTCCCAGGGAGACAGGGGGCCGGGAAGAACACTGAAGCTTTCTTT.